This T cell receptor beta chain emerged from a study of T-cell reconstitution after alpha-beta-depleted transplantation in children. A word on this clonotype: One end of the junction fails to match germline, which may point to a read error.

The CDR3 length is 17 residues. The germline V gene encodes CDR1 LGHNA and CDR2 YNFKEQ. Unique molecular identifiers featured in how the TCRbeta library was prepared. TCRdb recomputed calls from the PCR reads with MiXCR, one row per CDR3 protein. The data hold 300,000 to 400,000 distinct CDR3 sequences, with roughly 15% observed a single time. This clonotype was sampled from a male patient between 2 and 9 years old who had a stem cell transplant for acute lymphoblastic leukemia, so the T cells may come from the graft donor. The specimen was PBMCs, mostly from graft donor cells, collected 360 days after TCRalphabeta/CD19-depleted stem cell transplant. The chain uses TRBV4-2 and TRBJ2-3; a weak D match, TRBD2 (6 bases). The chain's CDR3 is CASSPLKYGSGTATQYF. The DNA for the CDR3 is TGTGCCAGCAGCCCTTTAAAGTACGGGAGCGGCACAGCTACGCAGTATTTT.